This passage covers 12 T cell receptor beta chains from one sample sequenced in a study of cytomegalovirus exposure and HLA in healthy donors. Assay used: immunoSEQ multiplex PCR; TCRdb lists only in-frame clones, some missing. The table has about 160,000 clones, around 82% seen once; the top ten hold approximately 10%. Sample: PBMCs. These receptors all come from a man under 40 in good health and CMV-seropositive.

The V call is TRBV5-6, the J call TRBJ2-7; 8 positions agree with TRBD2. After removal of 3 bases from V and 5 bases from J, the junction contained 4 bases not matched to a gene. The V gene's germline CDR1 is SGHDT and CDR2 YYEEEE. The length of the CDR3 is 13 residues. In nucleotides, the CDR3 is TGTGCCAGCAGCTCAGCGGGAGTGAACGAGCAGTACTTC. This codes for CASSSAGVNEQYF.

The chain uses TRBV4-1 and TRBJ1-2; 8 positions match TRBD1. J gave up 7 bases and V 1 base, and 8 bases lay outside the gene matches. CDR1 is MGHRA and CDR2 is YSYEKL in the germline V gene. The CDR3 covers 15 residues. CDR3 sequence reads: CASSQGTGRQGGYTF. CDR3 in DNA: TGCGCCAGCAGCCAAGGGACAGGGCGCCAGGGTGGCTACACCTTC.

The chain combines TRBV7-9 with TRBJ1-2; 8 bases map to TRBD1. J gave up 0 bases and V 9 bases, and 9 bases lay outside the gene matches. Germline loops: CDR1 SEHNR, CDR2 FQNEAQ (reference sequence). The CDR3 runs 15 residues. CDR3: CASTQGERTNYGYTF. CDR3 DNA sequence: TGTGCCAGTACACAGGGGGAGCGAACTAACTATGGCTACACCTTC.

The rearrangement uses TRBV6-5 and TRBJ1-2; 7 bases map to TRBD1. CDR3 length equals 13 residues. CDR1 and CDR2 from the germline V gene are MNHEY and SVGAGI. The ends lost 6 bases at V and 4 bases at J; junction bases unmatched: 5. The CDR3 loop is CASSRDRVYGYTF. CDR3 nucleotides: TGTGCCAGCAGCAGAGACAGGGTCTATGGCTACACCTTC.

The V and J genes are TRBV4-1 and TRBJ1-1; D is uncertain. Trimming removed 1 base at V and 1 base at J, with 10 bases between. CDR1 MGHRA and CDR2 YSYEKL come from the germline V gene. This CDR3 has 15 residues. CDR3 region: CASSQVLGANTEAFF. The CDR3 nucleotides are TGCGCCAGCAGCCAAGTTTTAGGAGCGAACACTGAAGCTTTCTTT.

The chain's CDR3 is CAISSSGGQTDTQYF. In DNA form, the CDR3 reads TGTGCCATCTCCTCTTCGGGGGGCCAGACAGATACGCAGTATTTT. J is TRBJ2-3 and V is TRBV10-3, with TRBD2 as a possible D gene (7 bases). The germline V gene has CDR1 ENHRY and CDR2 SYGVKD. The CDR3 spans 15 residues. Trimming cost V 8 bases and J 3 bases, with 18 bases left between them.

V is TRBV11-3 and J is TRBJ2-7; D possibly corresponds to TRBD1 (6 bases). Trimming pared 0 bases from V and 5 bases from J, leaving 14 bases between. Looked up from germline, CDR1 is SGHNT and CDR2 is YENEEA. The CDR3 covers 15 residues. This CDR3 reads CASSLEAGRGHEQYF. CDR3 in DNA: TGTGCCAGCAGCTTAGAGGCCGGCAGGGGCCACGAGCAGTACTTC.

This clone showed up many times. V usage is TRBV7-8 and J usage is TRBJ2-1; TRBD1 aligns across 9 bases. This CDR3 has 14 residues. V shed 5 bases and J 10 bases; nucleotides not matched to a gene: 9. CDR1 is SGHVS and CDR2 is FQNEAQ in the germline V gene. In nucleotides, the CDR3 is TGTGCCAGCAGCCCTCTAGGGACAGGGTACGAGCAGTTCTTC. Translated: CASSPLGTGYEQFF.

The V and J genes are TRBV28 and TRBJ1-4; no firm D call. The germline V gene has CDR1 MDHEN and CDR2 SYDVKM. Trimming took 1 base from V and 0 from J, leaving 9 bases between them. This CDR3 has 16 amino acids. The CDR3 reads CASSLYRTTTNEKLFF. CDR3 nucleotides: TGTGCCAGCAGTTTATACCGTACTACAACTAATGAAAAACTGTTTTTT.

This clone showed up just once. The chain is built from TRBV30 and TRBJ2-7; 7 bases line up with TRBD1. The CDR3 loop spans 13 amino acids. Germline CDR1 reads GTSNPN; CDR2 reads SVGIG (reference sequence). V was pared by 7 bases and J by 3 bases, with 9 bases of the junction left unmatched. The CDR3 DNA follows: TGTGCCTCCGGGACAGTAGCATTCTACGAGCAGTACTTC. This translates into CASGTVAFYEQYF.

This chain connects TRBV27 to TRBJ2-1, with TRBD2 matching 12 bases. Losses at the gene ends were 5 bases for V and 6 bases for J; bases not matched to a gene: 5. This CDR3 is built from 15 residues. CDR1 MNHEY and CDR2 SMNVEV come from the germline V gene (reference sequence). The DNA of the CDR3 is TGTGCCAGCAGTCCCCGGACTAGCGGGGTCAATGAGCAGTTCTTC. This encodes CASSPRTSGVNEQFF.

The chain recombines TRBV6-5 with TRBJ2-1; 9 nucleotides line up with TRBD1. This CDR3 has 13 amino acids. From germline, CDR1 is MNHEY and CDR2 SVGAGI. After removal of 8 bases from V and 3 bases from J, the junction contained 2 bases not matched to a gene. Written as DNA, the CDR3 is TGTGCCAGCGGACAGGGGAACTACAATGAGCAGTTCTTC. Its translation: CASGQGNYNEQFF.